Listed here are 24 T cell receptor beta chains from one sample, sequenced in a study of blood T cells in healthy people across ages. A J-beta primer mix and a sample-barcoded 5' primer were used in a second PCR of roughly 6 to 11 cycles. TCRdb processed the 5' RACE reads anew with MiXCR; each CDR3 protein has one entry. The table shows about 670,000 distinct CDR3 sequences, with around 52% occurring only once. The material sequenced was blood. Source of these receptors: an elderly woman in good health.

This clonotype was recorded many times. The rearrangement joins TRBV20-1 to TRBJ2-1; 8 positions agree with TRBD2. Germline trimming cut 0 bases from V and 7 bases from J; bases unmatched to any gene: 11. Germline lookup yields CDR1 DFQATT and CDR2 SNEGSKA (reference sequence). CDR3 length equals 16 residues. CDR3 DNA: TGCAGTGCTAGAGATCCGTCGGCGGGAGGAAGTAATGAGCAGTTCTTC. Translation: CSARDPSAGGSNEQFF.

This clonotype was picked up a small number of times. The CDR3 is CASSQTQNTEAFF. DNA of the CDR3: TGTGCCAGCAGCCAGACCCAGAACACTGAAGCTTTCTTT. This chain uses TRBV3-1 with TRBJ1-1; D ambiguous. V dropped 3 bases and J dropped 1 base, with 6 bases sitting between them. The length of the CDR3 is 13 residues. Germline V gene sequence: CDR1 LGHDT, CDR2 YNNKEL (reference sequence). Full variable domain (outside the CDR3, taken from reference TRBV3-1 and TRBJ1-1): DTAVSQTPKYLVTQMGNDKSIKCEQNLGHDTMYWYKQDSKKFLKIMFSYNNKELIINETVPNRFSPKSPDKAHLNLHINSLELGDSAVYFCASSQTQNTEAFFGQGTRLTVV.

The J gene is TRBJ1-3, the V gene TRBV3-1, with 9 positions matching TRBD1. Germline V gene data show CDR1 as LGHDT and CDR2 as YNNKEL (reference sequence). Germline trimming cut 2 bases from V and 1 base from J; bases unmatched to any gene: 6. The CDR3 is made up of 17 amino acids. The CDR3, as DNA: TGTGCCAGCAGCCAACACCGGGACAGGGTTTCTGGAAACACCATATATTTT. Translated, it gives CASSQHRDRVSGNTIYF.

This clonotype was detected ten times or more. The chain joins TRBV21-1 to TRBJ2-7; the D segment call TRBD1 is taken from the table without a DNA check. TRBV21-1 is an annotated pseudogene. The CDR3 consists of 15 residues. CDR3 loop: CASAKGGGYTYEQYF. The CDR3 DNA follows: TGTGCCAGCGCGAAGGGGGGTGGTTATACCTACGAGCAGTACTTC.

This sequence joins TRBV2 and TRBJ2-5; TRBD1 might be the D (6 bases). TRBJ2-7 explains the end of the DNA better; the J call may be wrong. Germline assignment: CDR1 SNHLY and CDR2 FYNNEI. The CDR3 has 10 residues. The CDR3 loop is CASRTAEQYF. In DNA form, the CDR3 reads TGTGCCAGCCGGACAGCCGAGCAGTACTTC.

This clonotype showed up just a few times. The J gene is TRBJ1-5, the V gene TRBV27; 8 bases align to TRBD1. V lost 2 bases, J lost 5 bases, and 5 bases stayed unmatched. In germline, CDR1 is MNHEY, CDR2 SMNVEV (reference sequence). The CDR3 runs to 15 residues. In nucleotides, the CDR3 is TGTGCCAGCAGTTTACCGGGACAGGACCATCAGCCCCAGCATTTT. Amino acids: CASSLPGQDHQPQHF.

This clonotype was recorded at least ten times. This rearrangement joins TRBV7-2 to TRBJ2-1; D remains ambiguous. The CDR3 consists of 16 residues. V shed 4 bases and J shed 6 bases, with 19 bases lying between them. Germline CDR1 is SGHTA and CDR2 is FQGNSA. CDR3 in amino acids: CASSSRKAPYSNEQFF. The DNA for the CDR3 is TGTGCCAGCAGCTCCCGGAAGGCCCCCTACAGCAATGAGCAGTTCTTC.

This chain joins TRBV7-9 and TRBJ2-5; TRBD1 matches 7 bases. The germline CDR1 and CDR2 sequences are SEHNR and FQNEAQ (reference sequence). The CDR3 extends over 13 amino acids. With V trimmed by 5 bases and J by 11 bases, 11 bases remained unmatched. CDR3 sequence (DNA): TGTGCCAGCAGCCCAAAAGGGGGCAATGAGCAGTACTTC. Translated, it gives CASSPKGGNEQYF.

The chain uses TRBV29-1 and TRBJ2-5, with D possibly being TRBD2 (6 bases). The germline V gene encodes CDR1 SQVTM and CDR2 ANQGSEA. The CDR3 runs to 18 residues. Trimming removed 7 bases from V and 4 bases from J, with 31 bases in between. This chain's CDR3 is CSAKSFPGVARGLETQYF. CDR3 nucleotides: TGCAGCGCGAAATCCTTCCCGGGAGTAGCGCGTGGTTTAGAGACCCAGTACTTC. The full variable domain, with the rest looked up from reference TRBV29-1 and TRBJ2-5, is SAVISQKPSRDICQRGTSLTIQCQVDSQVTMMFWYRQQPGQSLTLIATANQGSEATYESGFVIDKFPISRPNLTFSTLTVSNMSPEDSSIYLCSAKSFPGVARGLETQYFGPGTRLLVL.

This clonotype was picked up a small number of times. This chain uses TRBV20-1 with TRBJ2-3, with 11 bases lining up with TRBD2. This CDR3 has 17 residues. Germline CDR1 DFQATT, CDR2 SNEGSKA (reference sequence). V lost 0 bases to trimming and J lost 5 bases; unmatched junction nucleotides: 10. This CDR3 is CSARDRGSGRARDTQYF. The CDR3 DNA sequence: TGCAGTGCTAGAGATCGCGGTAGCGGGAGGGCCAGAGATACGCAGTATTTT.

V and J are TRBV12-3 or TRBV12-4 and TRBJ2-1, with D uncertain. V was pared by 5 bases and J by 9 bases, with 14 bases between. CDR3 length: 13 amino acids. CDR3 region: CASSHPAAREQFF. Written as DNA, the CDR3 is TGTGCCAGCAGTCACCCCGCGGCGCGTGAGCAGTTCTTC.

This CDR3 is CSAIRANTGELFF. As DNA, the CDR3 is TGCAGTGCTATCCGCGCGAACACCGGGGAGCTGTTTTTT. The rearrangement joins TRBV20-1 to TRBJ2-2; D gene uncertain. The CDR3 has 13 residues. V was pared by 4 bases and J by 0 bases, with 6 bases between. CDR1 and CDR2 from the germline V gene are DFQATT and SNEGSKA (reference sequence).

This rearrangement joins TRBV5-1 to TRBJ2-5; D not resolved. With the DNA end fitting TRBJ2-7 better, the J assignment may be wrong. This CDR3 comprises 15 residues. Germline V gene data show CDR1 as SGHRS and CDR2 as YFSETQ. CDR3 sequence reads: CASSVNNRATSEQYF. In DNA form, the CDR3 reads TGCGCCAGCAGCGTAAACAACCGGGCCACCTCCGAGCAGTACTTC.

This clonotype was seen a few times. The chain carries TRBV20-1 and TRBJ1-6, with 9 bases identical to TRBD1. From germline, CDR1 is DFQATT and CDR2 SNEGSKA (reference sequence). Unmatched junction bases numbered 11, after V lost 5 bases and J lost 0 bases. The CDR3 loop spans 18 amino acids. In DNA, the CDR3 is TGCAGTGCTTCAACTTGGACAGGGGCGAGCTCCTATAATTCACCCCTCCACTTT. It translates to CSASTWTGASSYNSPLHF.

The rearrangement links TRBV12-3 or TRBV12-4 to TRBJ2-5, with D possibly being TRBD2 (6 bases). CDR3 length: 15 amino acids. V shed 7 bases and J shed 7 bases, with 22 bases lying between them. The CDR3 sequence is CASTNRDSRRRTQYF. The CDR3, as DNA: TGTGCCAGCACCAACCGGGACTCTCGAAGGAGGACCCAGTACTTC.

In the case of this clonotype: A single base separates this from a much larger clone, so it may be a read error. The chain links TRBV5-1 to TRBJ2-1; TRBD2 is a possible D gene (6 bases). The CDR3 consists of 14 residues. The V gene lost 3 bases and the J gene lost 7 bases, with 14 bases spanning the gap. Germline V gene data show CDR1 as SGHRS and CDR2 as YFSETQ. The CDR3 loop reads CASSWTGVENEQFF. The CDR3 nucleotides are TGCGCCAGCAGCTGGACGGGAGTGGAAAATGAGCAGTTCTTC.

On this clonotype itself: A much larger clone lies one base from this, so it may be a read error. This chain joins TRBV6-6 and TRBJ1-1, with unresolved D. Germline CDR1 MNHNY, CDR2 SVGAGI (reference sequence). Trimming cost V 4 bases and J 6 bases, with 15 bases left between them. This CDR3 has 14 residues. CDR3 residues: CASSCSIQEAEAFF. The CDR3 DNA reads TGTGCCAGCAGTTGCTCGATCCAGGAGGCTGAAGCTTTCTTT.

Turning to this clonotype: One junction end does not reproduce the germline sequence, and a read error may be involved. This sequence joins TRBV2 and TRBJ2-5; D might be TRBD1 (5 bases). CDR1 is SNHLY, CDR2 FYNNEI, per germline. There are 12 residues in the CDR3. This CDR3 reads CTSSTGIETQYF. The CDR3 region has the DNA TGTACCAGCAGTACAGGAATAGAGACCCAGTACTTC.

In this sample, this clonotype turned up many times. V and J are TRBV9 and TRBJ2-7, with 9 bases fitting TRBD1. Unmatched junction bases numbered 4, after V lost 3 bases and J lost 3 bases. The CDR3 has 14 amino acids. CDR1 and CDR2 from the germline V gene are SGDLS and YYNGEE. The CDR3 loop is CASSDGTGSYEQYF. Written as DNA, the CDR3 is TGTGCCAGCAGCGATGGGACAGGGAGCTACGAGCAGTACTTC.

CDR3 DNA: TGTGCCAGCAACCCCGTAACCCCGTTGGTCGGGGAGCTGTTTTTT. It encodes CASNPVTPLVGELFF. This chain joins TRBV27 and TRBJ2-2; D not certain. Germline V lookup: CDR1 MNHEY, CDR2 SMNVEV (reference sequence). Trimming removed 7 bases at V and 7 bases at J, with 19 bases between. CDR3 length: 15 amino acids.

The V gene is TRBV7-2, the J gene TRBJ2-2; possible D gene TRBD2, 7 bases. CDR1 and CDR2 (germline): SGHTA, FQGNSA. Trimming stripped 5 bases from V and 1 base from J, with 14 bases between. This CDR3 has 16 amino acids. The CDR3, as DNA: TGTGCCAGCAGCGCCGCGGGGGCTCTGAACACCGGGGAGCTGTTTTTT. Its protein is CASSAAGALNTGELFF.

Ten or more counts support this clonotype. The V gene is TRBV7-8, the J gene TRBJ2-5, with D possibly TRBD2 on 6 matching bases. CDR3 length: 13 amino acids. Germline lookup yields CDR1 SGHVS and CDR2 FQNEAQ. V lost 5 bases to trimming and J lost 3 bases, with 10 bases between them. The CDR3 loop reads CASSRDSKETQYF. For the CDR3, the DNA is TGTGCCAGCAGCCGGGACTCGAAAGAGACCCAGTACTTC.

The chain joins TRBV7-2 to TRBJ2-2; TRBD1 agrees at 7 bases. Trimming took 5 bases from V and 0 from J; bases not matched to a gene: 12. Germline V gene lookup returns CDR1 SGHTA and CDR2 FQGNSA. This CDR3 is built from 18 residues. The CDR3 sequence is CASSRQGGQGPNTGELFF. The CDR3 region has the DNA TGTGCCAGCAGCAGACAGGGTGGGCAGGGCCCGAACACCGGGGAGCTGTTTTTT.

CDR3 loop: CAWSQGPVQYF. The CDR3, as DNA: TGTGCCTGGAGCCAAGGACCGGTCCAGTACTTC. This sequence joins TRBV30 and TRBJ2-7; D gene unclear. In germline, CDR1 is GTSNPN, CDR2 SVGIG (reference sequence). The CDR3 loop spans 11 amino acids. V lost 3 bases, J lost 10 bases, and 13 bases lay in between.